This TCR beta chain was recorded in a study of T cells after yellow fever vaccination. In making TCR cDNA, 5'RACE template switching added a universal primer site and UMIs to it. TCRdb processed the 5' RACE reads anew with MiXCR; each CDR3 protein has one entry. Altogether about 240,000 distinct CDR3 sequences are present, 6.9% being singletons, with the ten largest covering roughly 0.93%. Note on this clonotype: Its antigen is undetermined.

This CDR3 contains 16 residues. Trimming cost V 6 bases and J 2 bases; bases outside gene matches: 11. Germline loops: CDR1 DFQATT, CDR2 SNEGSKA (reference sequence). Study outcomes and limitations: Among primary-vaccination clones, most reappeared after the booster, at 95% to 96% for CD4 and around 91% for CD8. The appearance of a small share of clonotypes in both CD4 and CD8 compartments was observed. The presence of abundant clonotypes contaminating from the bulk population was possible in FACS-sorted repertoires.

Sequences were derived from CD4+ T cells sorted from PBMCs, sampled 15 days after the yellow fever booster vaccination. The chain couples TRBV20-1 to TRBJ2-2; 8 nucleotides align to TRBD2. This sequence originates from a man in his thirties or forties who received the YFV17D yellow fever vaccine. The DNA of the CDR3 is TGCAGTGCAAAATTGGCGGGAGGTCTCAACACCGGGGAGCTGTTTTTT. This codes for CSAKLAGGLNTGELFF.